The clone carrying this T cell receptor beta chain appeared a few times. The CDR3 length is 19 residues. Per germline, CDR1 SNHLY and CDR2 FYNNEI. J lost 0 bases, V lost 5 bases, and 11 bases had no gene match. The assay was immunoSEQ multiplex PCR, and TCRdb's table has in-frame clones only and misses some. This sample yields approximately 580,000 clones, of which 75% to 85% are seen a single time; about 0.014% belongs to the top ten. The data derive from a study of shared T cell receptors in the human thymus. A further study also used this sample, focusing on human thymus T cells. This second study says: Gene usage for V and J segments appeared biased in thymic and blood repertoires.

The J gene is TRBJ2-1, the V gene TRBV2, with 12 positions matching TRBD2. The TCR comes from a boy in the first two years of life with a congenital heart defect. The sequenced sample was thymocytes. Written as DNA, the CDR3 is TGTGCCAGCAGTCCCAGACTAGCGGGAGATTTGAACTCCTACAATGAGCAGTTCTTC. Translating gives CASSPRLAGDLNSYNEQFF.